The TCR beta chain under discussion was sequenced for a study of T cell repertoires in cytomegalovirus infection. Study context: Well-studied HLA-B-restricted CMV epitopes were used in the study alongside recently identified HLA-C-restricted ones. CMV infection plus the matching HLA type was flagged by public TCR beta signatures.

TCRdb fed the reads into MiXCR, producing one record per CDR3 protein. The table lists 370,000 or so distinct CDR3 sequences, about 35% of them singletons. The germline gives CDR1 SGHNT, CDR2 YENEEA. This CDR3 spans 17 amino acids. V was clipped by 5 bases and J by 2 bases, with 18 bases between them. Study-level findings and limits: HLA-C-restricted CMV clonotypes gave the most frequent clonotype in two of eight donors.

Details on this clonotype: Its target is unknown.

The receptor was derived from a human donor in good health (CMV status not recorded). Some clones in this sample may be carry-over from other donors' samples. Sample: cultured PBMCs, taken from culture after CMV antigen stimulation. The chain joins TRBV11-3 to TRBJ2-2; D is possibly TRBD1 or TRBD2 (6 bases each). The CDR3 nucleotides are TGTGCCAGCAGCCCCCTTGGGGGGCAGCTTAACACCGGGGAGCTGTTTTTT. Translating it yields CASSPLGGQLNTGELFF.